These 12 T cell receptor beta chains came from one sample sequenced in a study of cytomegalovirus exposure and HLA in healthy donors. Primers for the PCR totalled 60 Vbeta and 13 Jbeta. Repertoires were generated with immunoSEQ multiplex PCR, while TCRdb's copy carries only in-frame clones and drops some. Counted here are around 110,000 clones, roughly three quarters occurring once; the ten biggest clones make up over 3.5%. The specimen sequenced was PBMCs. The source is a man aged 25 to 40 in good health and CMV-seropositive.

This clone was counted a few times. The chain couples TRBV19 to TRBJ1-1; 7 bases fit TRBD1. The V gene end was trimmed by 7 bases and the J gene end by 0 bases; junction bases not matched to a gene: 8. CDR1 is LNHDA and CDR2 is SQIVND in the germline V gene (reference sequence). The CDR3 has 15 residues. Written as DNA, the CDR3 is TGTGCCAGTAATCAAGCCGGGACAGTGAACACTGAAGCTTTCTTT. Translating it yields CASNQAGTVNTEAFF.

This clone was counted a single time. The CDR3 region has the DNA TGTGCCAGCAGCCGACAGGGAGGAGTCACTGAAGCTTTCTTT. Residues: CASSRQGGVTEAFF. The genes are TRBV14 and TRBJ1-1; TRBD1 matches at 7 bases. Germline V gives CDR1 SGHDN, CDR2 FVKESK. The CDR3 has 14 residues. J lost 4 bases, V lost 4 bases, and 6 bases had no gene match.

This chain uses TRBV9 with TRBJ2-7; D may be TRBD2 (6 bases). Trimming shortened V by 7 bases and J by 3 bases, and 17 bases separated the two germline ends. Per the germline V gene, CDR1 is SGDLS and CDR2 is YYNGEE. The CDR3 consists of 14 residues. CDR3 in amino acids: CASHLRRGGYEQYF. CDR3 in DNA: TGTGCCAGCCACCTGAGGAGGGGCGGCTACGAGCAGTACTTC.

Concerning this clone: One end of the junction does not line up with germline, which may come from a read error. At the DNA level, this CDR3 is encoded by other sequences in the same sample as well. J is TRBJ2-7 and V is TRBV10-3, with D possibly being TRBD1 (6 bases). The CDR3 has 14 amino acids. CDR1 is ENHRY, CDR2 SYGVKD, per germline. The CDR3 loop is CASMSGVASYEQYF. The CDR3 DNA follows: TGTGCCAGCATGTCAGGGGTGGCGTCCTATGAGCAGTACTTC.

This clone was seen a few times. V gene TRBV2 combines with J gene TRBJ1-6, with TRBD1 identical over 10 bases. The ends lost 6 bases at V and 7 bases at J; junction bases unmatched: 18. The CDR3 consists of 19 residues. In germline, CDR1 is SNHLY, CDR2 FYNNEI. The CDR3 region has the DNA TGTGCCAGCAGCGCCTCAGCGGCTTCGACAGGGGGCAACAATTCACCCCTCCACTTT. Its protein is CASSASAASTGGNNSPLHF.

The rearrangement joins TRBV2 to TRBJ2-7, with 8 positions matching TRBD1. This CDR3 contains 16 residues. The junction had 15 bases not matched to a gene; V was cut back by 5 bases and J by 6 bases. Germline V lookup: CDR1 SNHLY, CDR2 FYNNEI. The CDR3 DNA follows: TGTGCCAGCAGTCCTCATGGACAGGGAACCTCGGGCGAGCAGTACTTC. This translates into CASSPHGQGTSGEQYF.

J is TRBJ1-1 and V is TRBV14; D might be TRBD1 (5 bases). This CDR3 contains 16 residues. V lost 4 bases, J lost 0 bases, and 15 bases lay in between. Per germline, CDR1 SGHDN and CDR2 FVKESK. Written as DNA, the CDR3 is TGTGCCAGCAGCCCTCGGCGGGGGGGGATGAACACTGAAGCTTTCTTT. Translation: CASSPRRGGMNTEAFF.

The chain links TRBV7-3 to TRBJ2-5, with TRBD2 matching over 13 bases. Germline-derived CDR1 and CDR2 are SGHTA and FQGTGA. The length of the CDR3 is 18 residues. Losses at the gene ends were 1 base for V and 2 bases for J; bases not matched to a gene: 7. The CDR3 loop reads CASSLIRTSGGYQETQYF. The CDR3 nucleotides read TGTGCCAGCAGCTTAATCAGGACTAGCGGGGGATATCAAGAGACCCAGTACTTC.

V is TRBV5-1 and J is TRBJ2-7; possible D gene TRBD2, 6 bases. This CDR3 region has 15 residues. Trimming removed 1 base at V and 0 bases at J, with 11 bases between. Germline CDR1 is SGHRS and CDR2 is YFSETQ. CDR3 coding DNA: TGCGCCAGCAGCTTGAACGGGGGTTTCTCCTACGAGCAGTACTTC. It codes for CASSLNGGFSYEQYF.

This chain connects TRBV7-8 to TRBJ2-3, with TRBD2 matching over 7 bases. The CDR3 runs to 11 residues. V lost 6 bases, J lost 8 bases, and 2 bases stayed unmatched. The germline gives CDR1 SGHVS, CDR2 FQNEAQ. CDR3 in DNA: TGTGCCAGCAGATGGGGGGGTACGCAGTATTTT. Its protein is CASRWGGTQYF.

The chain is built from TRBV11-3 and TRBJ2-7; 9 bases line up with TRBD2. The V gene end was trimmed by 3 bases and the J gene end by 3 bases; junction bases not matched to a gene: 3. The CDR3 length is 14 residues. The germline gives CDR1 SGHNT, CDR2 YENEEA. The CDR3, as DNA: TGTGCCAGCAGCTTGCTAGCGGGGCACTACGAGCAGTACTTC. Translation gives CASSLLAGHYEQYF. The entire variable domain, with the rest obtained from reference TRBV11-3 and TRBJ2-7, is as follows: EAGVVQSPRYKIIEKKQPVAFWCNPISGHNTLYWYLQNLGQGPELLIRYENEEAVDDSQLPKDRFSAERLKGVDSTLKIQPAELGDSAVYLCASSLLAGHYEQYFGPGTRLTVT.

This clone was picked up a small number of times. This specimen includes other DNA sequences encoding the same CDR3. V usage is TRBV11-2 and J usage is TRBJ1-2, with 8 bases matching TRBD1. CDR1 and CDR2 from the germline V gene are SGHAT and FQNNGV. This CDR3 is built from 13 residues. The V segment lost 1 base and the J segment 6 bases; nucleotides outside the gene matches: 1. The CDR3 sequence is CASSLGTGNGYTF. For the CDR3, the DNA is TGTGCCAGCAGCTTAGGGACAGGGAATGGCTACACCTTC.